A few counts support the clone carrying this T cell receptor (beta chain). No antigen is known for it. The entry originates in a study of T-cell reconstitution after alpha-beta-depleted transplantation in children. Broader study findings: Expanded graft clones numbering several hundred reportedly gave rise to alpha-beta T cells about two months after transplant. Newly made T cells mostly supplied T-cell counts and diversity one year after transplant. Some patients owed their high day-60 TCRbeta diversity to surviving recipient T cells and thymic progenitors.

It was with unique molecular identifiers that the TCRbeta library was prepared. Each CDR3 protein gets one entry after TCRdb re-called the PCR reads with MiXCR. Of approximately 80,000 distinct CDR3 sequences in the sample, 13% to 15% were seen once. V was pared by 3 bases and J by 11 bases, with 7 bases of the junction left unmatched. This CDR3 is 14 amino acids long. From germline, CDR1 is SGDLS and CDR2 YYNGEE. This rearrangement joins TRBV9 to TRBJ2-7; 14 bases are shared with TRBD2. The source of this sequence is a male patient under 10 years old who had a stem cell transplant for acute lymphoblastic leukemia, so the T cells may come from the graft donor. Source: PBMCs, mostly from graft donor cells, taken 180 days after TCRalphabeta/CD19-depleted stem cell transplant. The CDR3 DNA reads TGTGCCAGCAGCGCCGGGACTAGCGGGAGAGGAGAGTACTTC. This gives the protein CASSAGTSGRGEYF.